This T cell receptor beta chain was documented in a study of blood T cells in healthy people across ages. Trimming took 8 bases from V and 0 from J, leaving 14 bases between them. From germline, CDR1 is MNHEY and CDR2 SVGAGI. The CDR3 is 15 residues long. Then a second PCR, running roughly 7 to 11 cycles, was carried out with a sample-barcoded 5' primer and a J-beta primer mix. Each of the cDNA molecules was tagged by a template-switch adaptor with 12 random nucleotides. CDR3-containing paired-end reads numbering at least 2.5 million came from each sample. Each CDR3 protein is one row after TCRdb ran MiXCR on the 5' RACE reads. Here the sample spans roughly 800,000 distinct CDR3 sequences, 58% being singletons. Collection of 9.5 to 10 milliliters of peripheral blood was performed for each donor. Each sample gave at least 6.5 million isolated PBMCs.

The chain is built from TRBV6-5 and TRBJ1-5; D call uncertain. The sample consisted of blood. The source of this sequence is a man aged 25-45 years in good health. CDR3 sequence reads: CASSREMNSNQPQHF. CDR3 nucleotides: TGTGCCAGCTCAAGGGAGATGAATAGCAATCAGCCCCAGCATTTT.